The entry below gives a single TCR beta chain sequence along with its context. Its antigen remains unknown. This sample was taken from a study of T cell repertoires in cytomegalovirus infection. Study-wide background: Matching HLA type, along with CMV infection, was indicated by public TCR beta signatures. Study findings and constraints: Identification of carriers of CMV plus the relevant HLA was performed using cumulative public TCR beta family frequency.

Germline CDR1 reads SEHNR; CDR2 reads FQNEAQ (reference sequence). The CDR3 is made up of 13 amino acids. V was clipped by 6 bases and J by 3 bases, with 8 bases between them. TCRdb analysed the reads with MiXCR anew, one entry per CDR3 protein. The repertoire holds under 50,000 distinct CDR3 sequences, with approximately 20% as singletons. This chain links TRBV7-9 with TRBJ2-2; no reliable D call. Input material: PBMCs, sequenced either directly or after in vitro stimulation (not recorded which). The clonotype originates from a human donor in good health (CMV status not recorded). Some clones in this sample may be carry-over from other donors' samples. The CDR3, as DNA: TGTGCCAGCAGTGACGGATACACCGGGGAGCTGTTTTTT. Its protein is CASSDGYTGELFF.